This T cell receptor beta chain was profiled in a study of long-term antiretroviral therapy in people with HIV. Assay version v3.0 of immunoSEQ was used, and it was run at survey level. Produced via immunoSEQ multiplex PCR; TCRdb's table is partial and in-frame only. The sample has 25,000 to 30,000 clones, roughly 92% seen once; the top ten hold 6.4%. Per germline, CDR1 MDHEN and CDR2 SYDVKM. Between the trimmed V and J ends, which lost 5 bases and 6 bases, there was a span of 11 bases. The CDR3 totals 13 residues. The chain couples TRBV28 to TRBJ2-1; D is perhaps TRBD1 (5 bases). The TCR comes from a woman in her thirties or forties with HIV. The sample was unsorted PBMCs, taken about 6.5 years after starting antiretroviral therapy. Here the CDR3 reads CASSGRVLNEQFF. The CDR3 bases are TGTGCCAGCAGTGGCAGGGTTCTCAATGAGCAGTTCTTC.